Detailed here is one T cell receptor beta chain. This record belongs to a study of blood T cell repertoires in COVID-19. The protocol was immunoSEQ multiplex PCR, while the TCRdb copy is restricted to in-frame clones and leaves out a portion. The repertoire includes 240,000 or so clones, approximately 86% of them detected once, and roughly 3.3% sits in the top ten. CDR1 is SGHRS and CDR2 is YFSETQ in the germline V gene. The CDR3 has 16 amino acids. V shed 3 bases and J 6 bases; nucleotides not matched to a gene: 11. The sequenced material came from PBMCs or T cells enriched from blood (not recorded which). This receptor was identified in a middle-aged woman with acute COVID-19. The chain carries TRBV5-1 and TRBJ2-5; TRBD2 agrees at 10 bases. CDR3 region: CASSSSSSGSGKTQYF. CDR3 nucleotide sequence: TGCGCCAGCAGCTCCTCCTCTAGCGGGAGTGGAAAGACCCAGTACTTC.